This TCR beta chain appears in the sequencing data of a study of CD8 T cells in Susac syndrome. It was with random hexamers that 0.5 to 1 ug RNA was reverse transcribed. TCRdb itself ran the immunoSEQ multiplex PCR reads through MiXCR, one entry per CDR3 protein. Of around 130,000 distinct CDR3 sequences listed, roughly 96% are singletons. V lost 0 bases and J 3 bases, leaving 14 bases between the germline ends. This CDR3 comprises 15 residues. Germline values: CDR1 DFQATT, CDR2 SNEGSKA (reference sequence). This chain links TRBV20-1 with TRBJ1-1; perhaps TRBD1 as D (6 bases). Sequenced: CD4+ T cells from PBMCs. The TCR was taken from a human donor in good health. The CDR3 DNA follows: TGCAGTGCTAGAGATCGAGGTGGGGGGCACACTGAAGCTTTCTTT. Amino acids: CSARDRGGGHTEAFF.